Following are 9 T cell receptor beta chains from one sample sequenced in a study of vaccination effects on CD4 cells after COVID-19. No cognate antigen is known for these TCRs. Profiling relied on immunoSEQ multiplex PCR, and the TCRdb table lists in-frame clones only, not all of them. The sample shows about 72,000 clones, around 81% of them seen only once. Before sequencing took place, the ViraFEST assay used viral peptide pools to expand antigen-specific CD4+ T cells. With around ten days of culture completed, CD4+ T cells were isolated. Two doses of BNT162b2 or mRNA-1273 vaccine were administered to participants. The sample was CD4+ T cells from PBMCs cultured with HCoV-229E spike peptides, taken after COVID-19 vaccination. These receptors originate from a human donor who received a COVID-19 vaccine.

This chain joins TRBV9 and TRBJ1-6; D is possibly TRBD1 (5 bases). V shed 3 bases and J shed 8 bases, with 12 bases lying between them. Looked up from germline, CDR1 is SGDLS and CDR2 is YYNGEE. CDR3 length: 14 amino acids. Here the CDR3 reads CASSAAGPDSPLHF. In DNA form, the CDR3 reads TGTGCCAGCAGCGCAGCAGGGCCTGATTCACCCCTCCACTTT. Supplemented by reference TRBV9 and TRBJ1-6, the full variable domain reads DSGVTQTPKHLITATGQRVTLRCSPRSGDLSVYWYQQSLDQGLQFLIQYYNGEERAKGNILERFSAQQFPDLHSELNLSSLELGDSALYFCASSAAGPDSPLHFGNGTRLTVT.

This clone was seen just once. The chain combines TRBV18 with TRBJ1-5; TRBD1 might be the D (5 bases). The CDR3 runs 17 residues. V was pared by 2 bases and J by 2 bases, with 16 bases between. Germline lookup yields CDR1 KGHSH and CDR2 LQKENI. The CDR3 protein is CASSPTAGIMGNQPQHF. The CDR3 nucleotides are TGTGCCAGCTCACCAACGGCAGGGATCATGGGCAATCAGCCCCAGCATTTT.

The chain links TRBV18 to TRBJ1-3; D call uncertain. CDR1 is KGHSH, CDR2 LQKENI, per germline. V dropped 4 bases and J dropped 5 bases, with 6 bases sitting between them. The CDR3 has 12 residues. The CDR3 loop reads CASSLSRNTIYF. CDR3 coding DNA: TGTGCCAGCTCACTTTCAAGAAACACCATATATTTT.

This chain connects TRBV30 to TRBJ2-1; D remains ambiguous. Germline CDR1 and CDR2: GTSNPN and SVGIG (reference sequence). This CDR3 is built from 11 residues. V lost 0 bases, J lost 13 bases, and 10 bases lay in between. The CDR3 spells CAWSVQAFQFF. CDR3 nucleotide sequence: TGTGCCTGGAGTGTACAAGCATTCCAGTTCTTC.

This CDR3 reads CASRRTGLGYTEAFF. Written as DNA, the CDR3 is TGTGCCAGCAGGCGGACAGGGTTGGGGTACACTGAAGCTTTCTTT. The chain couples TRBV6-5 to TRBJ1-1; 8 bases map to TRBD1. V trimming: 6 bases; J trimming: 3 bases; junction bases outside the gene matches: 9. The CDR3 spans 15 residues. Germline-derived CDR1 and CDR2 are MNHEY and SVGAGI.

In its sample, this clone was seen once. J is TRBJ2-3 and V is TRBV6-2 or TRBV6-3, with a weak D call TRBD1 (6 bases). Germline V gene data show CDR1 as MNHEY and CDR2 as SVGEGT. Deletions cut 2 bases from V and 1 base from J, with 10 bases between. The CDR3 totals 15 residues. CDR3 in DNA: TGTGCCAGCAGTTACAGGGGGAGCCGCACAGATACGCAGTATTTT. Its translation is CASSYRGSRTDTQYF.

V usage is TRBV7-9 and J usage is TRBJ2-6; no clear D. V was trimmed by 3 bases and J by 4 bases, leaving 10 bases between them. The CDR3 contains 15 residues. The V gene's germline CDR1 is SEHNR and CDR2 FQNEAQ (reference sequence). Here the CDR3 reads CASSFAVTGANVLTF. CDR3 coding DNA: TGTGCCAGCAGCTTCGCTGTAACGGGGGCCAACGTCCTGACTTTC.

This chain connects TRBV7-2 to TRBJ2-5; no definite D call. Germline CDR1 is SGHTA and CDR2 is FQGNSA. This CDR3 spans 11 amino acids. V was shortened by 2 bases and J by 5 bases, with 3 bases between the two germline ends. The CDR3, as DNA: TGTGCCAGCAGCTTAACCGAGACCCAGTACTTC. Amino acid sequence: CASSLTETQYF.

The V call is TRBV15, the J call TRBJ2-6; no firm D call. Trimming took 3 bases from V and 0 from J, leaving 6 bases between them. The CDR3 is made up of 15 amino acids. Germline V gives CDR1 LNHNV, CDR2 YYDKDF (reference sequence). In nucleotides, the CDR3 is TGTGCCACCAGCAGCGAGTACTCTGGGGCCAACGTCCTGACTTTC. Encoded protein: CATSSEYSGANVLTF.